This TCR beta chain was documented in a study of cytomegalovirus exposure and HLA in healthy donors. Study-wide background: Drawn from HLA-typed donors, approximately 86 million unique TCRs were held in an early data release. Falling in the Caucasian-associated ancestry cluster were about 80% of under 450 genotyped donors.

V was cut by 0 bases and J by 8 bases, with 7 bases left in between. The germline CDR1 and CDR2 sequences are LNHNV and YYDKDF (reference sequence). The CDR3 is made up of 13 amino acids. In this sample, this clone turned up a few times. With 60 Vbeta and 13 Jbeta primers, the PCR was carried out. TCRdb's copy holds only in-frame clones and misses some; the assay was immunoSEQ multiplex PCR. The profile shows approximately 120,000 clones, about 11% of them singletons. This chain connects TRBV15 to TRBJ1-4; D call uncertain. The TCR originated in a young woman in good health and CMV-seropositive. Sequencing used PBMCs. The DNA of the CDR3 is TGTGCCACCAGCAGAGATATGGGCGAAAAACTGTTTTTT. Its translation is CATSRDMGEKLFF.